Following are 15 T cell receptor beta chains from one sample sequenced in a study of beta chain features in type 1 diabetes. Study-level results: People with Type 1 diabetes carried modestly yet significantly shorter TCRB CDR3s in all four CD4+ subsets.

Expressed TCRB transcripts were sequenced after all isolated RNA was converted to cDNA. Assay used: immunoSEQ multiplex PCR; TCRdb lists only in-frame clones, some missing. Of hundreds of thousands of clones detected, roughly an eighth appear once; the ten largest clones hold 0.022%. No antigen is known for these receptors. The sequencing input was naive CD4+ T cells from blood. These TCRs come from a man aged 18-30 years with type 1 diabetes.

In its sample, this clone was seen a few times. The rearrangement links TRBV18 to TRBJ2-7; perhaps TRBD1 as D (6 bases). The CDR3 is 13 amino acids. Trimming took off 0 bases at V and 5 bases at J, with 8 bases between the two ends. Germline assignment: CDR1 KGHSH and CDR2 LQKENI. CDR3 DNA sequence: TGTGCCAGCTCACCACCGCAGGGGAACGAGCAGTACTTC. Protein: CASSPPQGNEQYF.

The V gene is TRBV25-1, the J gene TRBJ1-6; D not resolved. This CDR3 comprises 17 residues. The germline gives CDR1 MGHDK, CDR2 SYGVNS. V lost 2 bases and J 0 bases, leaving 11 bases between the germline ends. CDR3 residues: CASSENLGSSYNSPLHF. CDR3 sequence (DNA): TGTGCCAGCAGTGAAAATTTAGGGAGCTCCTATAATTCACCCCTCCACTTT.

This chain connects TRBV7-8 to TRBJ2-1; TRBD2 agrees at 9 bases. After removal of 4 bases from V and 5 bases from J, the junction contained 9 bases not matched to a gene. CDR3 size: 16 residues. Germline-derived CDR1 and CDR2 are SGHVS and FQNEAQ. CDR3 coding DNA: TGTGCCAGCAGCTCGGCCACTAGCGGGTATAACAATGAGCAGTTCTTC. Translated: CASSSATSGYNNEQFF.

This chain connects TRBV30 to TRBJ2-6; the match to TRBD1 covers 8 bases. Trimming removed 5 bases from V and 0 bases from J; junction bases left unmatched: 9. From germline, CDR1 is GTSNPN and CDR2 SVGIG (reference sequence). The CDR3 covers 17 residues. The CDR3 reads CAWLAGQGFSGANVLTF. CDR3 DNA sequence: TGTGCCTGGCTGGCCGGACAGGGTTTCTCTGGGGCCAACGTCCTGACTTTC.

In its sample, this clone was seen a few times. The rearrangement joins TRBV5-4 to TRBJ2-1; no reliable D call. The CDR3 contains 13 residues. Trimming left V 4 bases short and J 5 bases short, with 10 bases between. CDR1 is SGHNT, CDR2 YYREEE, per germline (reference sequence). The CDR3 DNA sequence: TGTGCCAGCAGCCCATACTCTAACAATGAGCAGTTCTTC. Its protein is CASSPYSNNEQFF.

This clone was observed a handful of times. V usage is TRBV20-1 and J usage is TRBJ2-7; D gene ambiguous. V dropped 5 bases and J dropped 6 bases, with 11 bases sitting between them. CDR3 length equals 11 residues. The germline V gene encodes CDR1 DFQATT and CDR2 SNEGSKA (reference sequence). CDR3 sequence: CSARAEAEQYF. In DNA form, the CDR3 reads TGCAGTGCTCGGGCCGAGGCCGAGCAGTACTTC.

The sample holds a few counts of this clone. The genes are TRBV30 and TRBJ2-7; D uncertain. Germline CDR1 is GTSNPN and CDR2 is SVGIG (reference sequence). The CDR3 is made up of 13 amino acids. Trimming pared 4 bases from V and 7 bases from J, leaving 17 bases between. This chain's CDR3 is CAWTVPPEGEQYF. CDR3 in DNA: TGTGCCTGGACCGTACCTCCCGAAGGAGAGCAGTACTTC.

This clone was seen only a few times. This chain links TRBV7-9 with TRBJ1-1, with D unresolved. The CDR3 is made up of 15 amino acids. Germline V CDR1 and CDR2: SEHNR, FQNEAQ (reference sequence). V lost 2 bases and J 4 bases, leaving 14 bases between the germline ends. This chain's CDR3 is CASSLIGRSGTEAFF. Here the CDR3 DNA reads TGTGCCAGCAGCTTAATCGGACGTTCGGGCACTGAAGCTTTCTTT.

This clone was seen more than once but under ten times. The rearrangement links TRBV6-5 to TRBJ1-1; D remains unclear. This CDR3 is built from 12 residues. Germline loops: CDR1 MNHEY, CDR2 SVGAGI. V dropped 0 bases and J dropped 4 bases, with 3 bases sitting between them. The CDR3 region has the DNA TGTGCCAGCAGTTACTCGAGCACTGAAGCTTTCTTT. It codes for CASSYSSTEAFF.

V usage is TRBV18 and J usage is TRBJ2-2, with 9 nucleotides matching TRBD1. The germline CDR1 and CDR2 sequences are KGHSH and LQKENI. The V gene end was trimmed by 1 base and the J gene end by 6 bases; junction bases not matched to a gene: 6. The CDR3 contains 16 residues. CDR3 amino acids: CASSPLGQGSSGELFF. The CDR3 DNA follows: TGTGCCAGCTCACCACTGGGACAGGGTTCGTCCGGGGAGCTGTTTTTT.

This clone was detected only a few times. The chain carries TRBV11-2 and TRBJ2-5; no reliable D call. CDR1 and CDR2 from the germline V gene are SGHAT and FQNNGV. CDR3 length: 11 residues. Trimming took off 5 bases at V and 7 bases at J, with 8 bases between the two ends. CDR3 region: CASSLVGTQYF. CDR3 DNA sequence: TGTGCCAGCAGCCTAGTGGGGACCCAGTACTTC.

The CDR3 DNA reads TGTGCCAGCAGTGTGGGTGTGGACACTGAAGCTTTCTTT. Its protein is CASSVGVDTEAFF. The V and J genes are TRBV6-1 and TRBJ1-1; D unclear. The CDR3 is 13 amino acids. Trimming took 4 bases from V and 3 from J, leaving 9 bases between them. The germline CDR1 and CDR2 sequences are MNHNS and SASEGT.

J is TRBJ1-2 and V is TRBV6-5; TRBD1 might be the D (5 bases). Germline V gene lookup returns CDR1 MNHEY and CDR2 SVGAGI. This CDR3 is 12 amino acids long. Trimming cost V 5 bases and J 7 bases, with 11 bases left between them. CDR3 nucleotides: TGTGCCAGCAGTGGCCTAGGGGCTGGCTACACCTTC. Residues: CASSGLGAGYTF.

This clone showed up just a few times. The V call is TRBV29-1, the J call TRBJ2-6; 10 bases match TRBD1. The germline gives CDR1 SQVTM, CDR2 ANQGSEA. The V and J ends lost 4 bases and 0 bases, in that order; junction bases with no gene match: 0. CDR3 size: 15 residues. The CDR3 sequence is CSVGTGGSGANVLTF. The CDR3 DNA sequence: TGCAGCGTTGGGACAGGGGGCTCTGGGGCCAACGTCCTGACTTTC.

The J gene is TRBJ2-5, the V gene TRBV28; D may match TRBD1 or TRBD2 (5 bases each). This CDR3 is built from 14 residues. Deletions cut 4 bases from V and 5 bases from J, with 14 bases between. Germline CDR1 reads MDHEN; CDR2 reads SYDVKM. CDR3 in DNA: TGTGCCAGCAGTTCCCCCCGGGGCGTGGAGACCCAGTACTTC. As protein: CASSSPRGVETQYF.